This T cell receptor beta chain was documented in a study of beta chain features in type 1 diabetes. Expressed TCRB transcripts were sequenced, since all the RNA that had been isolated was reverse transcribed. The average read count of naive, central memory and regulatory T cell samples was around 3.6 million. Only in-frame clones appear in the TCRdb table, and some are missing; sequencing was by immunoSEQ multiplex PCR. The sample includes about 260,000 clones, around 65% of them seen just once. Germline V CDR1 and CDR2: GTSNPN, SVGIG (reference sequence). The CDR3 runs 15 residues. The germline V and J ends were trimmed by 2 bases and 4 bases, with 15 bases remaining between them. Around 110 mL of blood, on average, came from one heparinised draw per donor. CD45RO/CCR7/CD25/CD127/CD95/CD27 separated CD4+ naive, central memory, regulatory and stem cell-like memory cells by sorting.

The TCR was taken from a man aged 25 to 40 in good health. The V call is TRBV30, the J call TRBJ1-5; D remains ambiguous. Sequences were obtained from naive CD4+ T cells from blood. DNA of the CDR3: TGTGCCTGGAGTCAAGGGTTCGGAGAGAATCAGCCCCAGCATTTT. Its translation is CAWSQGFGENQPQHF.